This T cell receptor beta chain was obtained from a study of blood T cell repertoires in COVID-19. The overall study: Italy, Spain and the United States were the sources of the convalescent and acute COVID-19 samples.

The germline V gene has CDR1 LNHDA and CDR2 SQIVND (reference sequence). Trimming took 1 base from V and 2 from J; bases not matched to a gene: 4. The CDR3 loop spans 15 amino acids. Participants' own reports of clinical history determined their cohort assignment. Two negative PCRs, clearance, or symptom resolution had been documented for recovered Cohort 3 donors. Original analysis: Amplification with reference gene primers provided the estimates of nucleated cell counts. Sequencing was performed with immunoSEQ multiplex PCR; in TCRdb, only in-frame clones are kept and a portion is missing. V, J and clone size were drawn from that table, and D and trimming were deduced from the DNA. The table lists 200,000 to 250,000 clones, 84% of them singletons, with approximately 1.8% in the top ten.

What was sequenced was PBMCs or T cells enriched from blood (not recorded which). This TCR came from a man aged 60 to 75 who had recovered from COVID-19. V and J are TRBV19 and TRBJ2-7; 8 nucleotides match TRBD1. The chain's CDR3 is CASSIGQGIAYEQYF. CDR3 nucleotides: TGTGCCAGTAGTATAGGACAGGGGATTGCCTACGAGCAGTACTTC.